The present T cell receptor beta chain was sequenced within a study of blood T cell repertoires in COVID-19. Study-wide context: The analysed material was cDNA or gDNA that came from T cells, B-cell-depleted T cells, or PBMCs.

Profiling relied on immunoSEQ multiplex PCR, and the TCRdb table lists in-frame clones only, not all of them. Of about 440,000 clones in the sample, around 91% were seen once. CDR1 and CDR2 (germline): LNHDA, SQIVND (reference sequence). J lost 7 bases, V lost 6 bases, and 9 bases had no gene match. This CDR3 spans 14 amino acids. Enrollees, about 18 to 100 years old, lived in 24 US areas. Assignment of participants to cohorts was predicated upon participant-reported clinical history. Cohort 3 donors counted as recovered after two negative PCRs, clearance, or resolved symptoms. The chain uses TRBV19 and TRBJ2-1; 7 bases align to TRBD2. Sequences were obtained from PBMCs or T cells enriched from blood (not recorded which). The origin of this receptor is a young man who had recovered from COVID-19. Here the CDR3 reads CASRLIGGRNEQFF. The CDR3 DNA follows: TGTGCCAGTAGGCTAATCGGGGGGAGGAATGAGCAGTTCTTC.